The sequence of this TCR beta chain was determined in a study of T cells after yellow fever vaccination. General study results and limits: Contaminating bulk clonotypes could be abundant in FACS-sorted repertoires. Compared with primary, the secondary response was weaker and peaked at day 5, not 15.

This clonotype was picked up many times. Its antigen is currently unknown. One entry per CDR3 protein, called by TCRdb with MiXCR from the 5' RACE reads. In the table there are 300,000 or so distinct CDR3 sequences, around 13% of which are singletons. CDR1 is ENHRY and CDR2 is SYGVKD in the germline V gene. The CDR3 sequence is 11 residues long. The V end was cut by 2 bases, the J end by 6 bases, with 3 bases between. The chain couples TRBV10-3 to TRBJ2-3; no firm D call. The receptor was isolated from a man aged 30 to 45 who received the YFV17D yellow fever vaccine. Source: CD4+ T cells sorted from PBMCs, taken 45 days after the yellow fever booster vaccination. The CDR3 DNA follows: TGTGCCATCAGTGAGCTGGATACGCAGTATTTT. Residues: CAISELDTQYF.